This T cell receptor (beta chain) was identified in a study of T cell responses to AZD1222 COVID-19 vaccine. General study points: None of the repertoires were sampled until the peak T cell response had passed.

The table lists this clone with a count of one. No antigen is known for it. In germline, CDR1 is SGHAT, CDR2 FQNNGV. This CDR3 comprises 15 residues. With V trimmed by 7 bases and J by 2 bases, 6 bases remained unmatched. Profiling relied on immunoSEQ multiplex PCR, and the TCRdb table lists in-frame clones only, not all of them. The table has fewer than 100,000 clones, roughly nine tenths seen once. This clonotype was obtained from an adult who received the AZD1222 COVID-19 vaccine. This specimen consisted of peripheral blood, obtained 28 days after the second AZD1222 dose. The V call is TRBV11-2, the J call TRBJ2-7, with TRBD2 identical over 12 bases. The CDR3 is CASTRLAGDTYEQYF. The CDR3 region has the DNA TGTGCCAGCACCAGACTAGCGGGGGACACCTACGAGCAGTACTTC.